Sequencing of this T cell receptor beta chain was carried out in a study of OX40 agonist ivuxolimab in advanced cancers. Across the study: The patients got ivuxolimab, which is an agonistic anti-OX40 (CD134) antibody. Prior anti-PD-1, anti-PD-L1 or anti-CTLA-4 therapy did not bar entry, and about 40% had some.

The CDR3 runs to 16 residues. The germline V gene has CDR1 LNHDA and CDR2 SQIVND (reference sequence). V was pared by 4 bases and J by 0 bases, with 13 bases between. This clone has a count of ten or more. What it binds is unknown. The study, taken as a whole, reports: Clonal expansion from baseline to week 6 occurred in both CD4+ and CD8+ T cells. On average, CD8+ T cells showed a greater number of expanded clones than CD4+.

The table came from immunoSEQ multiplex PCR; TCRdb's copy has only in-frame clones and leaves some out. The sample shows tens of thousands of clones, approximately 83% of them seen only once. The sequence was obtained from an adult with an advanced solid tumor such as melanoma, head and neck, liver or kidney cancer. Sequences were derived from CD4+ or CD8+ T cells sorted from blood, sampled in a trial of the OX40 agonist ivuxolimab. This sequence joins TRBV19 and TRBJ2-4, with D hard to call. The CDR3 bases are TGTGCCAGTAGTAACCCGTCGGGCAGAGCCAAAAACATTCAGTACTTC. It yields the protein CASSNPSGRAKNIQYF. The full variable domain, its missing parts supplied by reference TRBV19 and TRBJ2-4, is DGGITQSPKYLFRKEGQNVTLSCEQNLNHDAMYWYRQDPGQGLRLIYYSQIVNDFQKGDIAEGYSVSREKKESFPLTVTSAQKNPTAFYLCASSNPSGRAKNIQYFGAGTRLSVL.